A selection of T cell receptor beta chains follows, all from one sample in a study of T cell responses to AZD1222 COVID-19 vaccine. Produced via immunoSEQ multiplex PCR; TCRdb's table is partial and in-frame only. In the table there are some 110,000 clones, roughly nine tenths of which are singletons. Sample: peripheral blood, taken 28 days after the second dose of the MenACWY control vaccine. Every receptor here comes from an adult who received the MenACWY meningococcal vaccine as a control. Each CDR3 is given with its conserved first and last residue. The D gene is left open where the match is weak. Not every row has a clone size; where given, it reads once, few, many or a size class.

>TRBJ1-6|.|TRBV5-1|.
CASSLRPNDNSPLHF
TGCGCCAGCAGCTTGCGGCCCAATGATAATTCACCCCTCCACTTT
>TRBJ1-6|TRBD1|TRBV6-4|.
CASSRTGVESPLHF
TGTGCCAGCTCAAGGACAGGGGTCGAGTCACCCCTCCACTTT
>TRBJ2-1|TRBD2|TRBV10-1|.
CASSELTSGGANEQFF
TGCGCCAGCAGTGAGTTGACCAGCGGGGGGGCCAATGAGCAGTTCTTC
>TRBJ1-2|TRBD1|TRBV6-5|.
CASGRAGGFYGYTF
TGTGCCAGCGGAAGGGCAGGGGGTTTCTATGGCTACACCTTC
>TRBJ2-3|.|TRBV24-1|once
CATSASTSVHTDTQYF
TGTGCCACCAGTGCCTCGACTAGTGTCCACACAGATACGCAGTATTTT
>TRBJ2-7|.|TRBV3-1/TRBV3-2|.
CASSIRGLTYEQYF
TGTGCCAGCAGCATCCGCGGGCTAACCTACGAGCAGTACTTC
>TRBJ1-6|TRBD1|TRBV10-3|.
CAISSEGAWSPLHF
TGTGCCATCAGTTCCGAGGGGGCTTGGTCACCCCTCCACTTT
>TRBJ1-1|TRBD1|TRBV24-1|.
CATSPGTGLEAFF
TGTGCCACCAGTCCCGGGACAGGGTTAGAAGCTTTCTTT
>TRBJ2-5|TRBD1|TRBV7-7|once
CASSLGGTGSETQYF
TGTGCTAGCAGCTTAGGGGGGACAGGGTCGGAGACCCAGTACTTC
>TRBJ2-7|TRBD2|TRBV7-2|.
CASSRTSVAYEQYF
TGTGCCAGCAGCAGGACTAGCGTTGCCTACGAGCAGTACTTC
>TRBJ2-7|TRBD2|TRBV13|.
CASSYAPGTSKAEQYF
TGTGCCAGCAGCTACGCCCCCGGGACTAGTAAAGCCGAGCAGTACTTC
>TRBJ1-4|.|TRBV24-1|.
CATSETGASEKLFF
TGTGCCACCAGTGAAACGGGGGCCAGTGAAAAACTGTTTTTT
>TRBJ2-5|.|TRBV28|once
CASSWGQETQYF
TGTGCCAGCAGTTGGGGTCAAGAGACCCAGTACTTC
>TRBJ1-2|TRBD1|TRBV5-6|.
CASSRDSYFYGYTF
TGTGCCAGCAGCCGGGACAGCTATTTCTATGGCTACACCTTC
>TRBJ1-5|TRBD1|TRBV19|.
CASYSGTGRNLGDQPQHF
TGTGCCAGTTACTCCGGGACAGGGAGAAACTTAGGGGATCAGCCCCAGCATTTT
>TRBJ1-2|.|TRBV4-3|.
CASSQDLRGGIYGYTF
TGCGCCAGCAGCCAAGATTTGCGAGGGGGTATCTATGGCTACACCTTC
>TRBJ1-2|.|TRBV28|.
CASSLPLGGAGGYTF
TGTGCCAGCAGTTTACCCCTCGGGGGGGCGGGTGGCTACACCTTC
>TRBJ1-1|.|TRBV5-1|few
CASSLNLLSEAFF
TGCGCCAGCAGCTTGAATCTATTGTCTGAAGCTTTCTTT
>TRBJ2-4|.|TRBV28|.
CAASRLQLAKNIQYF
TGTGCCGCCTCTCGGTTGCAGTTAGCCAAAAACATTCAGTACTTC
>TRBJ2-7|.|TRBV15|.
CATSRDSSYEQYF
TGTGCCACCAGCAGGGACAGCTCCTACGAGCAGTACTTC
>TRBJ2-7|TRBD1|TRBV7-2|.
CASSLGGAGGDEQYF
TGTGCCAGCAGCTTAGGTGGGGCAGGGGGAGACGAGCAGTACTTC
>TRBJ2-3|TRBD2|TRBV9|.
CASSVTSGGTDTQYF
TGTGCCAGCAGCGTGACTAGCGGGGGAACAGATACGCAGTATTTT
>TRBJ2-1|.|TRBV27|.
CASSVLVSGNNEQFF
TGTGCCAGCAGCGTACTAGTTTCAGGGAACAATGAGCAGTTCTTC
>TRBJ1-5|.|TRBV5-1|.
CASSLGSFNQPQHF
TGCGCCAGCAGCTTGGGCAGTTTCAATCAGCCCCAGCATTTT
>TRBJ1-4|.|TRBV5-1|.
CASSLWGSLTTNEKLFF
TGCGCCAGCAGCTTGTGGGGAAGCCTGACAACTAATGAAAAACTGTTTTTT
>TRBJ2-7|.|TRBV27|.
CASSLSRGPGRYEQYF
TGTGCCAGCAGTCTCAGCCGGGGGCCAGGGCGGTACGAGCAGTACTTC
>TRBJ2-2|TRBD1|TRBV28|.
CASRGQGMTGELFF
TGTGCCAGCAGAGGACAGGGGATGACCGGGGAGCTGTTTTTT
>TRBJ2-7|.|TRBV7-8|.
CASSLGGLASYEQYF
TGTGCCAGCAGCTTAGGGGGCTTGGCGTCCTACGAGCAGTACTTC
>TRBJ1-6|.|TRBV4-2|.
CASSQRSAVAPLHF
TGTGCCAGCAGCCAAAGGAGCGCGGTCGCACCCCTCCACTTT
>TRBJ1-1|TRBD1|TRBV7-2|once
CASSLARGQGVWNTEAFF
TGTGCCAGCAGCTTAGCGAGGGGACAGGGGGTCTGGAACACTGAAGCTTTCTTT
>TRBJ2-7|TRBD2|TRBV2|.
CASLLADSSEQYF
TGTGCCAGCTTACTAGCGGACTCTTCCGAGCAGTACTTC
>TRBJ2-7|TRBD2|TRBV27|.
CASSFRGTSGGMSYEQYF
TGTGCCAGCAGTTTCAGGGGGACTAGCGGGGGGATGTCCTACGAGCAGTACTTC
>TRBJ1-6|.|TRBV15|.
CATRGVGSPFHF
TGTGCCACCAGGGGGGTGGGATCACCCTTCCACTTT
>TRBJ2-1|TRBD2|TRBV18|.
CASSPPSLAGGSSSYNEQFF
TGTGCCAGCTCACCACCTTCACTAGCGGGGGGCTCGAGCTCCTACAATGAGCAGTTCTTC
>TRBJ2-7|.|TRBV27|.
CASSLRGREQYF
TGTGCCAGCAGTTTACGCGGTCGCGAGCAGTACTTC
>TRBJ2-1|.|TRBV7-6|.
CASSLAGGGDEQFF
TGTGCCAGCAGCTTAGCTGGGGGTGGGGATGAGCAGTTCTTC